Shown below are 9 T cell receptor beta chains from a single sample sequenced in a study of CD8 T cells in ankylosing spondylitis. Study results and caveats: Typical of ankylosing spondylitis blood, it appeared, was a TCR beta motif of eight highly homologous variants.

These receptors lack a known antigen. TCRdb used MiXCR to reprocess the 5' RACE reads, holding one entry per CDR3 protein. The sample records more than 650,000 distinct CDR3 sequences, about an eighth being singletons. The sequencing input was blood, either unsorted or a sorted T cell fraction (not recorded which). The receptors here all came from a male donor with ankylosing spondylitis.

This clonotype has only a few counts. V and J are TRBV6-1 and TRBJ1-2, with D possibly being TRBD1 (5 bases). V was cut by 1 base and J by 0 bases, with 12 bases left in between. Germline V CDR1 and CDR2: MNHNS, SASEGT. The CDR3 loop spans 16 amino acids. CDR3 in amino acids: CASSEVMGVTNYGYTF. The CDR3 nucleotides are TGTGCCAGCAGTGAAGTTATGGGGGTTACTAACTATGGCTACACCTTC.

V is TRBV20-1 and J is TRBJ2-3; D is unresolved. Trimming took 1 base from V and 6 from J, leaving 11 bases between them. The germline V gene encodes CDR1 DFQATT and CDR2 SNEGSKA (reference sequence). CDR3 size: 13 residues. The CDR3 DNA sequence: TGCAGTGCTAGAGTCGCCCCCAGGGATACGCAGTATTTT. Its protein product is CSARVAPRDTQYF.

V usage is TRBV20-1 and J usage is TRBJ2-1; tentatively, D is TRBD2 (6 bases). Germline CDR1 DFQATT, CDR2 SNEGSKA (reference sequence). There are 14 residues in the CDR3. The V gene lost 5 bases and the J gene lost 5 bases, with 16 bases spanning the gap. CDR3 residues: CSAYRDSYHNEQFF. The CDR3 coding sequence is TGCAGTGCTTACCGGGACTCCTATCACAATGAGCAGTTCTTC.

This clonotype came up a few times. The chain joins TRBV5-1 to TRBJ1-1, with D perhaps matching TRBD1 (6 bases). Germline V gives CDR1 SGHRS, CDR2 YFSETQ. The V end was cut by 0 bases, the J end by 3 bases, with 12 bases between. The CDR3 is made up of 15 amino acids. In DNA form, the CDR3 reads TGCGCCAGCAGCTTGGAGGGGGGTTCTTACACTGAAGCTTTCTTT. It yields the protein CASSLEGGSYTEAFF.

This clonotype was observed a handful of times. The chain carries TRBV3-1 and TRBJ2-3; 13 bases agree with TRBD2. In germline, CDR1 is LGHDT, CDR2 YNNKEL (reference sequence). This CDR3 spans 15 amino acids. V lost 6 bases and J lost 2; bases outside the gene matches: 2. CDR3 sequence: CASRLAGGNTDTQYF. CDR3 coding DNA: TGTGCCAGCAGACTAGCGGGGGGGAACACAGATACGCAGTATTTT.

This clonotype came up a few times. The rearrangement links TRBV7-2 to TRBJ2-7; 11 bases agree with TRBD1. V was pared by 5 bases and J by 4 bases, with 7 bases of the junction left unmatched. This CDR3 is 15 amino acids long. The germline gives CDR1 SGHTA, CDR2 FQGNSA. The DNA for the CDR3 is TGTGCCAGCAGCACCGGACAGGGGGCCTTTTACGAGCAGTACTTC. Its protein product is CASSTGQGAFYEQYF.

This clonotype was recorded many times. The CDR3 loop is CASSPAKATAPNSYEQYF. Here the CDR3 DNA reads TGTGCCAGCTCACCAGCCAAGGCGACAGCCCCTAACTCCTACGAGCAGTACTTC. The rearrangement links TRBV18 to TRBJ2-7, with TRBD1 as a possible D gene (5 bases). The CDR3 loop spans 18 amino acids. Per germline, CDR1 KGHSH and CDR2 LQKENI. V was cut by 2 bases and J by 0 bases, with 20 bases left in between.

This clonotype has ten or more counts. The gene calls are TRBV20-1 and TRBJ1-1; D ambiguous. The CDR3 is 13 residues long. V lost 7 bases to trimming and J lost 0 bases, with 12 bases between them. The germline V gene has CDR1 DFQATT and CDR2 SNEGSKA (reference sequence). The CDR3 coding sequence is TGCAGTGTGGTAATCACTCTGAACACTGAAGCTTTCTTT. Translating gives CSVVITLNTEAFF.

The chain recombines TRBV9 with TRBJ2-7; perhaps D is TRBD1 or TRBD2 (5 bases each). The CDR3 is 16 residues long. V shed 3 bases and J shed 6 bases, with 22 bases lying between them. The germline gives CDR1 SGDLS, CDR2 YYNGEE. The CDR3 sequence: CASSGFSGDGGSEQYF. Here the CDR3 DNA reads TGTGCCAGCAGCGGGTTCAGTGGGGACGGTGGTAGCGAGCAGTACTTC.